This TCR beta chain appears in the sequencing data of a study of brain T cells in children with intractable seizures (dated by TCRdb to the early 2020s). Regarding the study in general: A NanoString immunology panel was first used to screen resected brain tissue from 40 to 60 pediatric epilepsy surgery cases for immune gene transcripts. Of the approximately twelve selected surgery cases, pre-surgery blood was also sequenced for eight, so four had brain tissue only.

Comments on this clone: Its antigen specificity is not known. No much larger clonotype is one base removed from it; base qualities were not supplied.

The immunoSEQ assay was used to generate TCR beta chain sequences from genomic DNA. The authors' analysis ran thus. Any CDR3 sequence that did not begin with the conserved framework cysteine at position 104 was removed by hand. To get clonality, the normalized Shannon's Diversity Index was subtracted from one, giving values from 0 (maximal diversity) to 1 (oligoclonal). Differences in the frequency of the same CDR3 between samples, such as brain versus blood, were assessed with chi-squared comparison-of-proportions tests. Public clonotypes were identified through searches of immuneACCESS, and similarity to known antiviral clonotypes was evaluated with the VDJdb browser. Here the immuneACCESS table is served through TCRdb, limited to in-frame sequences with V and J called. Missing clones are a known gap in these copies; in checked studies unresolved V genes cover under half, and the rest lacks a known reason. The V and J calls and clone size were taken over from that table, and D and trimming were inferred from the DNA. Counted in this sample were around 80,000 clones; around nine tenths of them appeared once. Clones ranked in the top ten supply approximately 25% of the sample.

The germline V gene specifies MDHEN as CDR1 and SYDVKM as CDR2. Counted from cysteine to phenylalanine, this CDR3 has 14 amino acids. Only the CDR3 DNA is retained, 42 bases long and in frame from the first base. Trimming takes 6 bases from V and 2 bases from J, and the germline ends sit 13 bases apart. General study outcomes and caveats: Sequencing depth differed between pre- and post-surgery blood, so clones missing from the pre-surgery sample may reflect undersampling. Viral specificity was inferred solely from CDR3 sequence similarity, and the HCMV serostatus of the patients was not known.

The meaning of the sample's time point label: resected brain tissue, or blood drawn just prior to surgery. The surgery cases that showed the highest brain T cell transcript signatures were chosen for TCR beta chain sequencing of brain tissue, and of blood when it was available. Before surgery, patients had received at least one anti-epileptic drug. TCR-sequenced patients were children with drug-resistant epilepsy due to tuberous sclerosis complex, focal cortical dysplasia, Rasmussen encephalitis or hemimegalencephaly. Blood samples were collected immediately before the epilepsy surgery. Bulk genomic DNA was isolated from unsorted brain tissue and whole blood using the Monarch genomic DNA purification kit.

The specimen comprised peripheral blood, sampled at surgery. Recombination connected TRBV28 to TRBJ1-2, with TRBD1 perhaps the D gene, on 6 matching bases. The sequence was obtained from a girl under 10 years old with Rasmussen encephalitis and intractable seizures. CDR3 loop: CASRTSGGNYGYTF. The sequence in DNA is TGTGCCAGCAGGACCAGTGGGGGCAACTATGGCTACACCTTC.